The next 30 T cell receptor beta chains were all read from a single sample in a study of blood T cell repertoires in COVID-19. Assay used: immunoSEQ multiplex PCR; TCRdb lists only in-frame clones, some missing. The sample lists some 250,000 clones; roughly 77% were seen once. The source material was peripheral blood. These receptors all come from a woman aged 80 or over with acute or convalescent COVID-19.

This clone was found a few times. The CDR3 sequence: CASSYGGRGYTF. The DNA of the CDR3 is TGTGCCAGCAGTTACGGGGGCCGTGGCTACACCTTC. The V gene is TRBV6-5, the J gene TRBJ1-2, with D possibly being TRBD1 (6 bases). In germline, CDR1 is MNHEY, CDR2 SVGAGI. The length of the CDR3 is 12 residues. Deletions cut 2 bases from V and 7 bases from J, with 8 bases between.

The V gene is TRBV6-2 or TRBV6-3, the J gene TRBJ1-5, with D possibly matching TRBD1 (5 bases). The germline V gene encodes CDR1 MNHEY and CDR2 SVGEGT. The CDR3 is 15 residues long. V was trimmed by 3 bases and J by 6 bases, leaving 15 bases between them. The CDR3 spells CASSYRSREVQPQHF. CDR3 sequence (DNA): TGTGCCAGCAGTTATAGGTCCAGGGAGGTTCAGCCCCAGCATTTT.

The V gene is TRBV19, the J gene TRBJ2-2, with D unclear. Trimming cost V 4 bases and J 7 bases, with 7 bases left between them. The CDR3 spans 12 residues. Germline V gives CDR1 LNHDA, CDR2 SQIVND (reference sequence). DNA for the CDR3: TGTGCCAGTAGTACCCAGTACGGGGAGCTGTTTTTT. It is translated as CASSTQYGELFF.

CDR3 sequence (DNA): TGTGCCAGCAGTTACACCACAGGGTATCAGCCCCAGCATTTT. Translated, it gives CASSYTTGYQPQHF. This sequence joins TRBV6-2 or TRBV6-3 and TRBJ1-5; possible D gene TRBD1, 6 bases. CDR1 MNHEY and CDR2 SVGEGT come from the germline V gene. The V gene lost 2 bases and the J gene lost 5 bases, with 10 bases spanning the gap. The CDR3 contains 14 residues.

This sequence joins TRBV5-1 and TRBJ1-1, with 7 bases lining up with TRBD1. Germline values: CDR1 SGHRS, CDR2 YFSETQ. Trimming cost V 4 bases and J 1 base; bases outside gene matches: 10. This CDR3 comprises 16 residues. The CDR3, as DNA: TGCGCCAGCAGCCAACGGCCAGGGGGAGAGAACACTGAAGCTTTCTTT. Translating gives CASSQRPGGENTEAFF.

The gene calls are TRBV5-4 and TRBJ2-1; D possibly corresponds to TRBD2 (5 bases). The germline V gene encodes CDR1 SGHNT and CDR2 YYREEE (reference sequence). V lost 4 bases, J lost 3 bases, and 14 bases lay in between. The CDR3 contains 15 residues. Here the CDR3 reads CASSPNPTSYNEQFF. The CDR3 DNA follows: TGTGCCAGCAGCCCTAATCCAACTAGCTACAATGAGCAGTTCTTC.

The chain is built from TRBV7-9 and TRBJ2-2; 8 bases map to TRBD2. Per germline, CDR1 SEHNR and CDR2 FQNEAQ (reference sequence). This CDR3 is 18 amino acids long. The trim removed 2 bases at V and 1 base at J, leaving 9 bases unmatched. The CDR3 nucleotides are TGTGCCAGCAGCTTAAATCCCCCGCTAGCGGGGAACACCGGGGAGCTGTTTTTT. Its translation: CASSLNPPLAGNTGELFF.

The genes are TRBV6-2 or TRBV6-3 and TRBJ1-5, with D possibly TRBD1 on 6 matching bases. The V gene lost 4 bases and the J gene lost 1 base, with 17 bases spanning the gap. There are 17 residues in the CDR3. Per the germline V gene, CDR1 is MNHEY and CDR2 is SVGEGT. CDR3 protein: CASSFSQGKVSNQPQHF. In nucleotides, the CDR3 is TGTGCCAGCAGTTTCTCACAGGGTAAAGTGAGCAATCAGCCCCAGCATTTT.

This clone was recorded a few times. The V gene is TRBV6-5, the J gene TRBJ1-1; D call uncertain. Germline loops: CDR1 MNHEY, CDR2 SVGAGI. The CDR3 is made up of 13 amino acids. Trimming removed 6 bases from V and 11 bases from J, with 19 bases in between. This CDR3 is CASRAPGDPRAFF. As DNA, the CDR3 is TGTGCCAGCAGAGCTCCCGGAGACCCTAGGGCTTTCTTT.

The chain links TRBV7-2 to TRBJ2-3; TRBD2 is a possible D gene (5 bases). CDR3 size: 14 residues. Germline CDR1 SGHTA, CDR2 FQGNSA. V was cut by 5 bases and J by 4 bases, with 13 bases left in between. The DNA of the CDR3 is TGTGCCAGCAGCAGAGGGAGAGCGGCAGATACGCAGTATTTT. Its translation: CASSRGRAADTQYF.

The chain combines TRBV5-4 with TRBJ2-3; 10 positions match TRBD1. Germline assignment: CDR1 SGHNT and CDR2 YYREEE (reference sequence). The CDR3 covers 17 residues. V shed 2 bases and J 4 bases; nucleotides not matched to a gene: 10. The CDR3 sequence: CASSFTAVGTGADTQYF. In nucleotides, the CDR3 is TGTGCCAGCAGCTTTACGGCCGTCGGGACAGGGGCAGATACGCAGTATTTT.

The chain uses TRBV10-2 and TRBJ2-2, with TRBD2 matching over 14 bases. This CDR3 comprises 16 residues. Losses at the gene ends were 6 bases for V and 6 bases for J; bases not matched to a gene: 6. Germline CDR1 reads WSHSY; CDR2 reads SAAADI. CDR3 in DNA: TGCGCCAGCAGCAAGGGGACTAGCGGGAGTGCCGGGGAGCTGTTTTTT. Translating it yields CASSKGTSGSAGELFF.

As for this clone: The same CDR3 is also encoded by other DNA sequences in this sample. The rearrangement uses TRBV6-1 and TRBJ2-7; tentatively, D is TRBD1 (5 bases). There are 12 residues in the CDR3. Trimming pared 3 bases from V and 3 bases from J, leaving 6 bases between. Germline V gene lookup returns CDR1 MNHNS and CDR2 SASEGT. The CDR3 loop is CASSEGHYEQYF. The DNA of the CDR3 is TGTGCCAGCAGTGAGGGGCACTACGAGCAGTACTTC.

The V call is TRBV7-8, the J call TRBJ1-6; D may be TRBD1 (6 bases). The ends were cut back, 0 bases at V and 6 bases at J, with 12 bases in the middle. Per germline, CDR1 SGHVS and CDR2 FQNEAQ. This CDR3 comprises 16 residues. This CDR3 is CASSLATGHINSPLHF. The CDR3 nucleotides read TGTGCCAGCAGCTTAGCTACGGGACACATTAATTCACCCCTCCACTTT.

The chain joins TRBV19 to TRBJ2-7; 8 bases are shared with TRBD1. The CDR3 has 14 amino acids. V shed 3 bases, J shed 4 bases, and the junction held 5 bases outside the gene matches. Per the germline V gene, CDR1 is LNHDA and CDR2 is SQIVND (reference sequence). The CDR3 spells CASSMPGGRYEQYF. DNA for the CDR3: TGTGCCAGTAGTATGCCAGGGGGCAGGTACGAGCAGTACTTC.

The chain couples TRBV10-3 to TRBJ1-1, with 11 nucleotides matching TRBD1. CDR3 length equals 15 residues. Germline V CDR1 and CDR2: ENHRY, SYGVKD. V was clipped by 3 bases and J by 4 bases; unmatched bases: 4. CDR3 nucleotides: TGTGCCATCAGTGACCCCGGGACAGGGGGCACTGAAGCTTTCTTT. Protein: CAISDPGTGGTEAFF.

The chain carries TRBV27 and TRBJ1-2; TRBD1 is a possible D gene (6 bases). The ends were cut back, 4 bases at V and 4 bases at J, with 31 bases in the middle. This CDR3 contains 20 residues. CDR1 MNHEY and CDR2 SMNVEV come from the germline V gene (reference sequence). The CDR3: CASSSLHNVQGYEDGYGYTF. The CDR3 bases are TGTGCCAGCAGTTCGTTACACAATGTACAGGGATACGAGGATGGCTATGGCTACACCTTC.

In this sample, this clone turned up a few times. The chain combines TRBV10-3 with TRBJ1-5, with D tentatively TRBD1 (5 bases). Germline V lookup: CDR1 ENHRY, CDR2 SYGVKD. Trimming removed 6 bases from V and 5 bases from J, with 14 bases in between. CDR3 size: 14 residues. This CDR3 is CAISVQGGDQPQHF. CDR3 nucleotides: TGTGCCATCAGCGTGCAGGGAGGCGATCAGCCCCAGCATTTT.

The rearrangement joins TRBV6-5 to TRBJ2-7; 8 bases map to TRBD1. V shed 10 bases and J 6 bases; nucleotides not matched to a gene: 14. CDR1 and CDR2 from the germline V gene are MNHEY and SVGAGI. The CDR3 length is 14 residues. The CDR3 is CATPVKTGVGEQYF. The CDR3 bases are TGTGCCACCCCGGTAAAGACAGGGGTGGGCGAGCAGTACTTC.

In this sample, this clone turned up a few times. The chain employs TRBV23-1 and TRBJ1-5, with a weak D call TRBD1 (5 bases). TRBV23-1 is noted as an ORF with a role that remains uncertain. CDR3 size: 14 residues. V lost 7 bases to trimming and J lost 9 bases, with 19 bases between them. CDR3 residues: CASIQGVGWLPQHF. The CDR3 DNA reads as TGCGCCAGCATCCAAGGGGTAGGATGGCTGCCCCAGCATTTT.

The chain has TRBV5-1 and TRBJ1-6, with D possibly matching TRBD1 (5 bases). The CDR3 runs 15 residues. Trimming pared 3 bases from V and 6 bases from J, leaving 13 bases between. CDR1 and CDR2 (germline): SGHRS, YFSETQ. CDR3 loop: CASSYGGEINSPLHF. The CDR3 nucleotides are TGCGCCAGCAGCTACGGAGGGGAAATTAATTCACCCCTCCACTTT.

V gene TRBV5-1 combines with J gene TRBJ1-1; 8 bases fit TRBD1. This CDR3 is built from 14 residues. Losses at the gene ends were 3 bases for V and 4 bases for J; bases not matched to a gene: 5. Per germline, CDR1 SGHRS and CDR2 YFSETQ. The CDR3 loop reads CASSSIQGGTEAFF. The DNA for the CDR3 is TGCGCCAGCAGCTCTATACAGGGGGGCACTGAAGCTTTCTTT.

The gene calls are TRBV5-1 and TRBJ2-7; 9 bases agree with TRBD1. Per the germline V gene, CDR1 is SGHRS and CDR2 is YFSETQ. V gave up 1 base and J gave up 3 bases; unmatched junction bases: 2. This CDR3 comprises 14 residues. CDR3 nucleotide sequence: TGCGCCAGCAGCTTGCTGGGACAGGGCTACGAGCAGTACTTC. Its protein product is CASSLLGQGYEQYF.

This clone was detected a few times. The chain joins TRBV5-1 to TRBJ1-5; 9 bases are a match to TRBD1. Germline V CDR1 and CDR2: SGHRS, YFSETQ. The CDR3 length is 17 residues. V lost 2 bases and J lost 1; bases outside the gene matches: 7. The CDR3 sequence: CASSFLPGTGSNQPQHF. The CDR3, as DNA: TGCGCCAGCAGCTTCCTCCCCGGGACAGGGAGCAATCAGCCCCAGCATTTT.

The chain is built from TRBV20-1 and TRBJ1-4; TRBD1 agrees at 10 bases. With 3 bases clipped from V and 8 bases from J, the junction kept 3 bases outside the gene matches. The CDR3 is 13 amino acids. Per the germline V gene, CDR1 is DFQATT and CDR2 is SNEGSKA (reference sequence). The CDR3 here is CSASDRGQEKLFF. The CDR3 DNA reads as TGCAGTGCTAGTGACAGGGGGCAAGAAAAACTGTTTTTT.

This clone showed up many times. The rearrangement links TRBV9 to TRBJ2-3, with D uncertain. The germline V gene encodes CDR1 SGDLS and CDR2 YYNGEE. V was shortened by 0 bases and J by 5 bases, with 4 bases between the two germline ends. The CDR3 is 12 amino acids. The CDR3 nucleotides read TGTGCCAGCAGCGTAGAGAGAGATACGCAGTATTTT. Protein: CASSVERDTQYF.

The chain couples TRBV2 to TRBJ1-4; 7 bases map to TRBD1. CDR3 length: 15 amino acids. Trimming removed 7 bases from V and 4 bases from J; junction bases left unmatched: 9. Germline V gives CDR1 SNHLY, CDR2 FYNNEI. The CDR3 bases are TGTGCCAGCAATTTACAGGGGATGAGTAATGAAAAACTGTTTTTT. As protein: CASNLQGMSNEKLFF.

This chain links TRBV19 with TRBJ1-1, with D possibly being TRBD1 (6 bases). The CDR3 has 16 residues. V was pared by 6 bases and J by 1 base, with 18 bases between. Per germline, CDR1 LNHDA and CDR2 SQIVND (reference sequence). The CDR3 reads CASSRSRGQKNTEAFF. Here the CDR3 DNA reads TGTGCCAGTAGCAGATCCAGGGGTCAAAAGAACACTGAAGCTTTCTTT. The variable domain in full, with the rest retrieved from reference TRBV19 and TRBJ1-1, is DGGITQSPKYLFRKEGQNVTLSCEQNLNHDAMYWYRQDPGQGLRLIYYSQIVNDFQKGDIAEGYSVSREKKESFPLTVTSAQKNPTAFYLCASSRSRGQKNTEAFFGQGTRLTVV.

The table lists this clone with a count of one. The chain couples TRBV7-9 to TRBJ1-2; D is unclear. In germline, CDR1 is SEHNR, CDR2 FQNEAQ (reference sequence). Trimming took 4 bases from V and 1 from J, leaving 13 bases between them. CDR3 size: 15 residues. The CDR3 loop reads CASSYNQALNYGYTF. Written as DNA, the CDR3 is TGTGCCAGCAGCTATAACCAGGCCCTTAACTATGGCTACACCTTC.

The chain has TRBV19 and TRBJ1-2; 8 positions agree with TRBD1. The length of the CDR3 is 13 residues. Trimming cost V 8 bases and J 5 bases; bases outside gene matches: 7. Per germline, CDR1 LNHDA and CDR2 SQIVND (reference sequence). CDR3 sequence (DNA): TGTGCCAGTCAAACAGGGGGAAGGTATGGCTACACCTTC. The encoded protein is CASQTGGRYGYTF.